This record covers a single TCR beta chain. Its cognate antigen is unknown. Controls had myeloablative marrow grafts with methotrexate and calcineurin inhibitor, sampled at 1 year. Sequencing was performed with immunoSEQ multiplex PCR; in TCRdb, only in-frame clones are kept and a portion is missing. The sample includes approximately 19,000 clones, over 75% of them seen just once. This sample is part of a study of T cells after posttransplantation cyclophosphamide. V lost 6 bases to trimming and J lost 1 base; unmatched junction nucleotides: 2. The CDR3 has 13 amino acids. Germline loops: CDR1 SGHTA, CDR2 FQGNSA. The study, taken as a whole, reports: Recipient CMV seropositivity and CMV reactivation strongly tracked TRB clonality.

Sequencing was performed on PBMCs, taken around 380 days after allogeneic stem cell transplant with calcineurin inhibitor and methotrexate. This TCR came from a female patient in her 30s who received an allogeneic stem cell transplant from an unrelated donor, was CMV-positive, and had acute and chronic GVHD. Some T cells could come from the graft donor. This rearrangement joins TRBV7-2 to TRBJ1-1; 7 bases line up with TRBD1. The CDR3 bases are TGTGCCAGCAGAAGACAGGGGAACACTGAAGCTTTCTTT. As protein: CASRRQGNTEAFF. Full variable domain (missing parts from reference TRBV7-2 and TRBJ1-1): GAGVSQSPSNKVTEKGKDVELRCDPISGHTALYWYRQSLGQGLEFLIYFQGNSAPDKSGLPSDRFSAERTGGSVSTLTIQRTQQEDSAVYLCASRRQGNTEAFFGQGTRLTVV.